A single sample gave rise to the 29 T cell receptor beta chains below, sequenced in a study of T cells in Graves' hyperthyroidism and ophthalmopathy. There were TCR beta CDR3 regions amplified from RNA transcripts. The TCR CDR3 was amplified in a first-round RT-PCR using the HTBI primer set. TCRdb re-called the multiplex PCR reads through MiXCR, storing one row per CDR3 protein. In the table there are about 420,000 distinct CDR3 sequences, more than 15% of which are singletons. Specimen: blood. Receptor source: a woman aged 18-35 years with Graves' hyperthyroidism.

The sample holds a few counts of this clonotype. CDR3 nucleotide sequence: TGTGCCAGCAGTCGCCCGGGGGGCTCTACGAACACCGGGGAGCTGTTTTTT. Translation: CASSRPGGSTNTGELFF. The chain is built from TRBV12-3 or TRBV12-4 and TRBJ2-2, with D possibly matching TRBD2 (7 bases). This CDR3 comprises 17 residues. Trimming took off 5 bases at V and 0 bases at J, with 16 bases between the two ends.

In its sample, this clonotype was seen many times. The V call is TRBV11-2, the J call TRBJ2-5, with 15 positions matching TRBD2. Germline CDR1 reads SGHAT; CDR2 reads FQNNGV. V gave up 4 bases and J gave up 5 bases; unmatched junction bases: 5. The CDR3 totals 16 residues. This CDR3 reads CASSSGLAGGGETQYF. DNA for the CDR3: TGTGCCAGCAGCTCGGGACTAGCGGGAGGAGGTGAGACCCAGTACTTC.

This clonotype was detected only a few times. The chain has TRBV12-3 or TRBV12-4 and TRBJ2-6; 8 bases fit TRBD1. The V and J ends lost 8 bases and 0 bases, in that order; junction bases with no gene match: 6. This CDR3 has 16 residues. CDR3: CASRDRFISGANVLTF. The CDR3 DNA sequence: TGTGCCAGCCGGGACAGGTTTATCTCTGGGGCCAACGTCCTGACTTTC.

This clonotype was picked up many times. The chain joins TRBV16 to TRBJ2-3; D is possibly TRBD2 (6 bases). The CDR3 length is 16 residues. Trimming shortened V by 4 bases and J by 0 bases, and 14 bases separated the two germline ends. Germline assignment: CDR1 KGHSY and CDR2 FQNENV. Written as DNA, the CDR3 is TGTGCCAGCAGCCTGAGCGGAGGGACTAGCACAGATACGCAGTATTTT. Its translation: CASSLSGGTSTDTQYF. The variable domain in full, completed from reference TRBV16 and TRBJ2-3, reads GEEVAQTPKHLVRGEGQKAKLYCAPIKGHSYVFWYQQVLKNEFKFLISFQNENVFDETGMPKERFSAKCLPNSPCSLEIQATKLEDSAVYFCASSLSGGTSTDTQYFGPGTRLTVL.

This clonotype was counted ten times or more. The chain links TRBV11-2 to TRBJ1-2; D is unresolved. The germline gives CDR1 SGHAT, CDR2 FQNNGV. The CDR3 spans 15 residues. V lost 2 bases, J lost 2 bases, and 12 bases lay in between. Here the CDR3 DNA reads TGTGCCAGCAGCTTAATCCGGCGGACGAACTATGGCTACACCTTC. The encoded protein is CASSLIRRTNYGYTF.

This clonotype was seen ten or more times. The rearrangement links TRBV12-3 or TRBV12-4 to TRBJ2-3; no reliable D call. The CDR3 length is 13 residues. With 3 bases removed from V and 5 bases from J, the gap between germline ends came to 9 bases. Here the CDR3 DNA reads TGTGCCAGCAGTTTTCAGAGGCAAGATACGCAGTATTTT. As protein: CASSFQRQDTQYF.

This clonotype was seen more than once but under ten times. V gene TRBV15 combines with J gene TRBJ2-2, with 7 bases lining up with TRBD2. With 0 bases clipped from V and 9 bases from J, the junction kept 7 bases outside the gene matches. CDR3 length: 15 amino acids. CDR1 and CDR2 (germline): LNHNV, YYDKDF (reference sequence). The CDR3 nucleotides read TGTGCCACCAGCAGAGATTCCCTGGGAGGGTGGGAGCTGTTTTTT. This encodes CATSRDSLGGWELFF.

In its sample, this clonotype was seen many times. The gene calls are TRBV6-5 and TRBJ2-3; TRBD2 matches 7 bases. The junction had 8 bases not matched to a gene; V was cut back by 2 bases and J by 6 bases. Germline V CDR1 and CDR2: MNHEY, SVGAGI. The CDR3 contains 15 residues. As DNA, the CDR3 is TGTGCCAGCAGTTACGGGAGGGCCTCCAGGGATACGCAGTATTTT. Protein sequence: CASSYGRASRDTQYF.

This clonotype came up a few times. This sequence joins TRBV15 and TRBJ2-1; D perhaps matches TRBD2 (5 bases). There are 13 residues in the CDR3. CDR1 and CDR2 (germline): LNHNV, YYDKDF (reference sequence). V lost 3 bases and J 6 bases, leaving 9 bases between the germline ends. CDR3: CATSRVTSNEQFF. CDR3 sequence (DNA): TGTGCCACCAGCAGGGTCACTAGCAATGAGCAGTTCTTC.

This clonotype was observed at least ten times. This chain joins TRBV10-3 and TRBJ2-1; 8 bases map to TRBD1. V gave up 1 base and J gave up 9 bases; unmatched junction bases: 8. The germline V gene has CDR1 ENHRY and CDR2 SYGVKD. This CDR3 region has 15 residues. CDR3 bases: TGTGCCATCAGTGAGTTCCAGGGGGCGGTGGGTGAGCAGTTCTTC. Residues: CAISEFQGAVGEQFF.

This clonotype showed up many times. The chain employs TRBV2 and TRBJ2-3, with 15 bases aligning to TRBD2. Germline V CDR1 and CDR2: SNHLY, FYNNEI. The CDR3 spans 17 residues. With 6 bases clipped from V and 0 bases from J, the junction kept 4 bases outside the gene matches. CDR3 DNA sequence: TGTGCCAGCAGGGGACTAGCGGGGGGTACAAGCACAGATACGCAGTATTTT. It yields the protein CASRGLAGGTSTDTQYF.

This clonotype showed up many times. The rearrangement uses TRBV27 and TRBJ1-1; D perhaps matches TRBD1 (5 bases). CDR1 is MNHEY, CDR2 SMNVEV, per germline (reference sequence). This CDR3 region has 14 residues. Trimming left V 6 bases short and J 11 bases short, with 22 bases between. The CDR3 coding sequence is TGTGCCAGCAGGCAATTCACACGGGACGCTATTGCTTTCTTT. Encoded protein: CASRQFTRDAIAFF.

The chain is built from TRBV6-5 and TRBJ2-7; 10 bases line up with TRBD1. Germline V gene lookup returns CDR1 MNHEY and CDR2 SVGAGI. The junction had 5 bases not matched to a gene; V was cut back by 3 bases and J by 3 bases. The CDR3 contains 15 residues. The CDR3 sequence: CASSYLTGGRYEQYF. The CDR3 DNA is TGTGCCAGCAGTTATTTGACAGGGGGCCGCTACGAGCAGTACTTC.

V and J are TRBV12-3 or TRBV12-4 and TRBJ1-1; 7 bases fit TRBD1. The CDR3 consists of 14 residues. V lost 5 bases and J lost 4; bases outside the gene matches: 7. CDR3 amino acids: CASSTGDWGTEAFF. CDR3 DNA: TGTGCCAGCAGTACAGGGGATTGGGGCACTGAAGCTTTCTTT.

This clonotype was counted ten times or more. CDR3 bases: TGTGCCAGCAGTTTAAAAACCAGCTCCTACGAGCAGTACTTC. Translating it yields CASSLKTSSYEQYF. The gene calls are TRBV27 and TRBJ2-7; D ambiguous. Trimming removed 2 bases from V and 0 bases from J, with 8 bases in between. The CDR3 sequence is 14 residues long. CDR1 and CDR2 (germline): MNHEY, SMNVEV (reference sequence).

Ten or more counts support this clonotype. The chain recombines TRBV20-1 with TRBJ2-3, with 7 bases identical to TRBD2. The germline V gene has CDR1 DFQATT and CDR2 SNEGSKA (reference sequence). The CDR3 is 13 amino acids. With 5 bases clipped from V and 3 bases from J, the junction kept 5 bases outside the gene matches. The CDR3 DNA sequence: TGCAGTGCTGGGGGGGGGGGGACAGATACGCAGTATTTT. It specifies CSAGGGGTDTQYF.

This clonotype was picked up many times. The chain has TRBV2 and TRBJ2-1, with 8 positions matching TRBD2. This CDR3 contains 14 residues. Germline CDR1 SNHLY, CDR2 FYNNEI. With V trimmed by 6 bases and J by 6 bases, 7 bases remained unmatched. This CDR3 reads CASSASGSGNEQFF. The CDR3, as DNA: TGTGCCAGCAGCGCTAGCGGGTCGGGCAATGAGCAGTTCTTC.

V usage is TRBV27 and J usage is TRBJ2-5; D remains ambiguous. V was pared by 6 bases and J by 5 bases, with 13 bases between. The CDR3 totals 13 residues. Germline V lookup: CDR1 MNHEY, CDR2 SMNVEV (reference sequence). CDR3 sequence reads: CASSPFLSETQYF. CDR3 nucleotides: TGTGCCAGCAGCCCTTTTCTCTCGGAGACCCAGTACTTC.

This clonotype was seen more than once but under ten times. This sequence joins TRBV7-9 and TRBJ2-1, with TRBD1 as a possible D gene (5 bases). V lost 5 bases, J lost 0 bases, and 11 bases lay in between. CDR3 size: 15 residues. The germline gives CDR1 SEHNR, CDR2 FQNEAQ (reference sequence). CDR3 nucleotides: TGTGCCAGCAGCCTCAGGGCGAGCTCCTACAATGAGCAGTTCTTC. Protein: CASSLRASSYNEQFF.

This clonotype came up many times. This chain links TRBV10-3 with TRBJ1-5; D unclear. V was pared by 0 bases and J by 6 bases, with 12 bases between. The CDR3 has 15 residues. CDR1 is ENHRY and CDR2 is SYGVKD in the germline V gene. CDR3 loop: CAISESGGLVQPQHF. CDR3 sequence (DNA): TGTGCCATCAGTGAGTCGGGAGGGTTGGTTCAGCCCCAGCATTTT.

The chain carries TRBV19 and TRBJ1-5, with a weak D call TRBD1 (5 bases). The CDR3 length is 13 residues. Germline values: CDR1 LNHDA, CDR2 SQIVND (reference sequence). Trimming removed 7 bases at V and 7 bases at J, with 14 bases between. The CDR3 loop is CASKGRAEQPQHF. In nucleotides, the CDR3 is TGTGCCAGTAAAGGCAGGGCAGAACAGCCCCAGCATTTT.

This clonotype came up many times. This chain connects TRBV7-2 to TRBJ1-6; possible D gene TRBD1, 5 bases. V was clipped by 2 bases and J by 10 bases, with 15 bases between them. This CDR3 comprises 15 residues. Germline V CDR1 and CDR2: SGHTA, FQGNSA. The CDR3 DNA reads as TGTGCCAGCAGCTTAAATAATGCAGGGAGGTCACCCCTCCACTTT. Translation gives CASSLNNAGRSPLHF.

This clonotype came up many times. The chain links TRBV3-1 to TRBJ2-3; unclear D gene. Germline V lookup: CDR1 LGHDT, CDR2 YNNKEL (reference sequence). This CDR3 spans 14 amino acids. Between the trimmed V and J ends, which lost 4 bases and 5 bases, there was a span of 13 bases. The CDR3 bases are TGTGCCAGCAGCCCAGTGGGGTATATAGATACGCAGTATTTT. Protein product: CASSPVGYIDTQYF.

This clonotype has only one observation. This chain joins TRBV7-9 and TRBJ2-3, with TRBD1 matching 11 bases. This CDR3 is 22 amino acids long. The V and J ends lost 1 base and 0 bases, in that order; junction bases with no gene match: 18. Germline CDR1 and CDR2: SEHNR and FQNEAQ (reference sequence). CDR3: CASSLVVGNRDRGTHSTDTQYF. CDR3 DNA sequence: TGTGCCAGCAGCTTAGTAGTAGGAAACCGGGACAGGGGGACCCATAGCACAGATACGCAGTATTTT.

This clonotype was detected many times. This sequence joins TRBV20-1 and TRBJ2-5, with D perhaps TRBD1 (6 bases). V was trimmed by 0 bases and J by 5 bases, leaving 16 bases between them. This CDR3 contains 15 residues. The V gene's germline CDR1 is DFQATT and CDR2 SNEGSKA (reference sequence). CDR3 region: CSARDPGQIIETQYF. The CDR3 DNA reads as TGCAGTGCTAGAGATCCGGGACAAATAATTGAGACCCAGTACTTC.

The table lists this clonotype with many counts. This chain links TRBV12-3 or TRBV12-4 with TRBJ1-6, with D tentatively TRBD1 (6 bases). CDR3 length: 13 amino acids. The ends were cut back, 5 bases at V and 7 bases at J, with 9 bases in the middle. DNA of the CDR3: TGTGCCAGCAGTCTACAGGGAAATTCACCCCTCCACTTT. Amino acid sequence: CASSLQGNSPLHF.

This clonotype was observed at least ten times. This rearrangement joins TRBV5-1 to TRBJ2-1, with 8 bases identical to TRBD2. CDR1 SGHRS and CDR2 YFSETQ come from the germline V gene. The CDR3 is 16 amino acids. J gave up 7 bases and V 4 bases, and 13 bases lay outside the gene matches. CDR3 protein: CASSPGRSGRGNEQFF. In nucleotides, the CDR3 is TGCGCCAGCAGCCCCGGGCGGAGCGGGAGAGGAAATGAGCAGTTCTTC.

This clonotype was recorded a few times. For the CDR3, the DNA is TGTGCCAGCAGTCCGTTCCGAGGGGGGGATAATTCACCCCTCCACTTT. Translation gives CASSPFRGGDNSPLHF. This chain links TRBV28 with TRBJ1-6; D possibly corresponds to TRBD1 (6 bases). In germline, CDR1 is MDHEN, CDR2 SYDVKM. The CDR3 runs to 16 residues. Trimming cost V 5 bases and J 5 bases, with 16 bases left between them.

The chain couples TRBV12-3 or TRBV12-4 to TRBJ2-1; D gene uncertain. This CDR3 region has 15 residues. V lost 4 bases and J lost 0, with 10 bases in between. CDR3 DNA sequence: TGTGCCAGCAGTTCGTCCTCGAGCTCCTACAATGAGCAGTTCTTC. Its protein product is CASSSSSSSYNEQFF.